This TCR beta chain was sequenced for a study of T cell responses to AZD1222 COVID-19 vaccine. Study conclusions and caveats: Distributed over spike, vaccine-associated CD4 TCRs predominated at 160-218 and 743-854. Compared with day 0, the breadth and depth of the Spike-specific TCR repertoire rose significantly after two doses of AZD1222. Among spike-specific TCRs, nearly half reportedly target unmutated variant regions.

Regarding this clone: Its antigen is currently unknown.

Repertoires were generated with immunoSEQ multiplex PCR, while TCRdb's copy carries only in-frame clones and drops some. The sample lists about 110,000 clones, less than 95% seen once, with approximately 8% in the top ten. CDR1 and CDR2 (germline): LNHDA, SQIVND (reference sequence). The CDR3 runs 13 residues. V lost 3 bases, J lost 7 bases, and 13 bases lay in between. Sequenced material: peripheral blood, taken on day 0 of AZD1222 vaccination. The rearrangement links TRBV19 to TRBJ2-7, with D maybe TRBD2 (6 bases). The source is an adult in good health. CDR3 loop: CASSMGGSGEQYF. CDR3 coding DNA: TGTGCCAGTAGTATGGGGGGTTCGGGAGAGCAGTACTTC.